This paragraph reports one TCR beta chain. This entry belongs to a study of Graves' ophthalmopathy and Graves' hyperthyroidism. For the study at large: Researchers obtained peripheral blood at initial diagnosis, before any treatment had begun.

The sequenced template was RNA, covering the TCR beta CDR3 region. RT-PCR in the first round used HTBI primers; a second-round multiplex PCR followed. TCRdb redid the calling of the multiplex PCR reads with MiXCR, one entry per CDR3 protein. The table records about 240,000 distinct CDR3 sequences, around 42% of them present only once. With V trimmed by 5 bases and J by 5 bases, 14 bases remained unmatched. From germline, CDR1 is SEHNR and CDR2 FQNEAQ (reference sequence). The CDR3 consists of 16 residues. The sequence was collected from an adult man with Graves' ophthalmopathy. The V and J genes are TRBV7-9 and TRBJ1-1, with 7 bases lining up with TRBD1. The sample comprised peripheral blood. In nucleotides, the CDR3 is TGTGCCAGCAGCCCCGGACAGGCCCTTGGAGGGACTGAAGCTTTCTTT. Its protein product is CASSPGQALGGTEAFF.